Following are 15 T cell receptor beta chains from one sample sequenced in a study of blood T cell repertoires in COVID-19. The method was immunoSEQ multiplex PCR; TCRdb's version includes in-frame clones alone and lacks a portion of them. The profile covers some 160,000 clones, with over 70% appearing a single time and 7% to 9% taken by the ten largest. Specimen: peripheral blood. The receptors shown here come from a man over 45 with active or convalescent COVID-19.

The V and J genes are TRBV9 and TRBJ2-1; D is ambiguous. The germline V gene has CDR1 SGDLS and CDR2 YYNGEE. The CDR3 runs 16 residues. V was shortened by 3 bases and J by 0 bases, with 13 bases between the two germline ends. CDR3: CASSGPPWSSYNEQFF. CDR3 nucleotides: TGTGCCAGCAGCGGGCCCCCGTGGAGCTCCTACAATGAGCAGTTCTTC.

This rearrangement joins TRBV19 to TRBJ2-1, with D unresolved. V was clipped by 5 bases and J by 2 bases, with 10 bases between them. The CDR3 contains 14 residues. Germline CDR1 and CDR2: LNHDA and SQIVND (reference sequence). CDR3 sequence reads: CASSALVAYNEQFF. CDR3 coding DNA: TGTGCCAGTAGTGCGCTAGTTGCCTACAATGAGCAGTTCTTC.

The chain is built from TRBV2 and TRBJ2-5; 7 nucleotides agree with TRBD2. Losses at the gene ends were 6 bases for V and 4 bases for J; bases not matched to a gene: 8. Germline V gives CDR1 SNHLY, CDR2 FYNNEI. The CDR3 consists of 14 residues. The CDR3 DNA reads TGTGCCAGCAGCGCGATCTTAGCGGGAGAGACCCAGTACTTC. It translates to CASSAILAGETQYF.

The V gene is TRBV5-1, the J gene TRBJ2-6; D remains ambiguous. This CDR3 contains 15 residues. The germline V and J ends were trimmed by 1 base and 0 bases, with 5 bases remaining between them. From germline, CDR1 is SGHRS and CDR2 YFSETQ. DNA for the CDR3: TGCGCCAGCAGCTTGTTCAGCTCTGGGGCCAACGTCCTGACTTTC. Translated: CASSLFSSGANVLTF.

This chain joins TRBV2 and TRBJ1-5; 7 bases align to TRBD1. The length of the CDR3 is 14 residues. V lost 3 bases, J lost 6 bases, and 5 bases stayed unmatched. Germline V gene lookup returns CDR1 SNHLY and CDR2 FYNNEI. In nucleotides, the CDR3 is TGTGCCAGCAGTGAGCAAGGGGGCAGTCAGCCCCAGCATTTT. Translating it yields CASSEQGGSQPQHF.

This chain uses TRBV6-5 with TRBJ2-7; 8 positions agree with TRBD1. Trimming removed 4 bases from V and 9 bases from J; junction bases left unmatched: 14. The CDR3 covers 15 residues. The V gene's germline CDR1 is MNHEY and CDR2 SVGAGI. This CDR3 is CASSSVGTGLMRQYF. DNA of the CDR3: TGTGCCAGCAGTTCGGTGGGGACAGGTTTAATGAGGCAGTACTTC.

The genes are TRBV24-1 and TRBJ2-5; D is uncertain. V lost 1 base and J lost 5, with 10 bases in between. CDR3 length: 14 amino acids. The V gene's germline CDR1 is KGHDR and CDR2 SFDVKD. The DNA of the CDR3 is TGTGCCACCAGTGATTTAGCCCCCGGGGAGACCCAGTACTTC. It is translated as CATSDLAPGETQYF.

This chain connects TRBV25-1 to TRBJ2-2; 8 bases fit TRBD2. Germline trimming cut 2 bases from V and 5 bases from J; bases unmatched to any gene: 4. The CDR3 sequence is 15 residues long. Per germline, CDR1 MGHDK and CDR2 SYGVNS. The CDR3 DNA sequence: TGTGCCAGCAGTGAACTGAAGCGGGAGACCGGGGAGCTGTTTTTT. It encodes CASSELKRETGELFF.

The chain recombines TRBV28 with TRBJ1-1; 7 nucleotides agree with TRBD1. The germline V gene has CDR1 MDHEN and CDR2 SYDVKM. The CDR3 contains 13 residues. V gave up 6 bases and J gave up 3 bases; unmatched junction bases: 4. The CDR3 bases are TGTGCCAGCAGCCTGACAGGGCACACTGAAGCTTTCTTT. Translating gives CASSLTGHTEAFF.

V is TRBV11-1 and J is TRBJ1-3; D ambiguous. With 1 base removed from V and 0 bases from J, the gap between germline ends came to 4 bases. Germline V gene lookup returns CDR1 SGHAT and CDR2 FQDESV (reference sequence). The CDR3 contains 14 residues. The CDR3: CASSLGLSGNTIYF. CDR3 DNA: TGTGCCAGCAGCTTAGGACTCTCTGGAAACACCATATATTTT.

This chain uses TRBV24-1 with TRBJ2-3; 7 bases match TRBD1. Germline-derived CDR1 and CDR2 are KGHDR and SFDVKD. With 3 bases clipped from V and 6 bases from J, the junction kept 8 bases outside the gene matches. The CDR3 length is 15 residues. In DNA form, the CDR3 reads TGTGCCACCAGTGATCGGACAGGTATAAGGGATACGCAGTATTTT. Protein product: CATSDRTGIRDTQYF.

The chain recombines TRBV4-1 with TRBJ2-7, with 11 bases lining up with TRBD2. This CDR3 comprises 21 residues. Germline V gene data show CDR1 as MGHRA and CDR2 as YSYEKL. The ends lost 0 bases at V and 6 bases at J; junction bases unmatched: 22. CDR3 sequence (DNA): TGCGCCAGCAGCCAAGAATCTCCGACTAGCGGGACGACCTCCCTCCGGGGCGAGCAGTACTTC. Its protein product is CASSQESPTSGTTSLRGEQYF.

A single count supports this clone. The genes are TRBV7-3 and TRBJ2-1; TRBD2 matches at 10 bases. CDR3 size: 15 residues. V lost 1 base and J lost 6; bases outside the gene matches: 3. Germline CDR1 SGHTA, CDR2 FQGTGA. CDR3 sequence (DNA): TGTGCCAGCAGCTTAATAGCGGGAGGCCTCAATGAGCAGTTCTTC. Translating gives CASSLIAGGLNEQFF.

This chain uses TRBV28 with TRBJ1-4; perhaps TRBD1 as D (5 bases). CDR1 and CDR2 (germline): MDHEN, SYDVKM. V was shortened by 7 bases and J by 8 bases, with 20 bases between the two germline ends. The CDR3 is made up of 15 amino acids. The DNA of the CDR3 is TGTGCCAGCATTCCGGGGGGGGATGGCAACGAAAAACTGTTTTTT. Residues: CASIPGGDGNEKLFF.

V is TRBV2 and J is TRBJ1-5, with a weak D call TRBD1 (5 bases). Germline V lookup: CDR1 SNHLY, CDR2 FYNNEI. There are 12 residues in the CDR3. Deletions cut 7 bases from V and 2 bases from J, with 6 bases between. Here the CDR3 DNA reads TGTGCCAGCAAACAGGGCAATCAGCCCCAGCATTTT. Its protein product is CASKQGNQPQHF.